This entry is about one T cell receptor beta chain. Germline-derived CDR1 and CDR2 are LNHDA and SQIVND (reference sequence). The CDR3 has 15 residues. V gave up 0 bases and J gave up 1 base, with 9 bases separating them. Method: immunoSEQ multiplex PCR; TCRdb's copy keeps in-frame clones and lacks some. The sample consists of 50,000 to 70,000 clones, around 87% of them appearing once. This record comes from a study of technical replicates of blood from a few donors. This chain joins TRBV19 and TRBJ1-1; unclear D gene. The receptor was isolated from a human donor in good health. Some clones in this sample may be carry-over from other donors' samples. The sequenced material came from PBMCs. The CDR3 DNA sequence: TGTGCCAGTAGTATAGATCACGCAGGGAACACTGAAGCTTTCTTT. Amino acid sequence: CASSIDHAGNTEAFF.